This entry describes one TCR beta chain. The specificity of this receptor is unknown. Qualities for individual bases were not recorded, and no much larger clone is one base off. In the prospective study, participants were about 18 to 100 years old, resided in 20 to 30 geographic areas of the United States, and were enrolled through a virtual design. In the prospective study, cohorts were assigned on the basis of participant-reported clinical history obtained from a screening survey and a study questionnaire. For ImmuneRACE Cohort 3, a participant was defined as recovered based on two consecutive negative NP/OP PCR tests, clearance by a healthcare professional, or resolution of symptoms. In the prospective study, mobile phlebotomists collected whole blood, serum and a nasopharyngeal or oropharyngeal swab from each participant. Participants in the prospective study had the option to provide additional blood draws and questionnaires over a roughly 2-month period. Before DNA extraction, prospective study blood samples were shipped either frozen or at room temperature.

The data stem from a study of blood T cell repertoires in COVID-19 (dated by TCRdb to 2019 to 2021). For the wider study: Samples from collaborators originated in the United States, Italy and Spain and spanned both the acute and convalescent phases of COVID-19. The prospective study material was composed of cDNA or gDNA derived from T cells, B-cell-depleted T cells, or PBMCs. The repertoires were released in a freely available public database meant as a resource for research on the immune response to SARS-CoV-2. The dataset comprised deeply sampled blood TCRbeta repertoires from subjects exposed to, actively infected with, or recovered from COVID-19. The samples were drawn from the first 160 participants of the ongoing ImmuneRACE study and from 1,200 or so subjects provided by 6 global collaborators. Where available, HLA class I and class II types were taken from metadata supplied by the sample provider and were not determined by assay-based typing. Sample metadata almost always included a de-identified subject ID, COVID-19 status, age in years and sex. Paper-wide results and their limitations: The quantity of clinical and demographic metadata differed by source and by participant and was supplied without curation.

Reading from cysteine to phenylalanine, the CDR3 counts 14 amino acids. Only the CDR3 part of the read is kept: 42 bases, read in frame from the first base. From a lookup of the germline V gene, CDR1 and CDR2 are SGHRS and YFSETQ. V loses 7 bases at its end and J loses 4 bases; junction bases beyond the gene matches: 6. TCRbeta CDR3 regions were amplified from genomic DNA by means of the immunoSEQ Assay, a bias-controlled multiplex PCR. The authors processed their data as follows. The number of nucleated cells in each sample was estimated by amplification of reference gene primers within the assay. To quantify the absolute abundance of each unique TCRbeta CDR3 rearrangement, sequence reads were collapsed and filtered. For each sample, productive Simpson clonality was calculated as the square root of Simpson's diversity index over productive rearrangements. TCRdb limited this immuneACCESS table to in-frame rearrangements with V and J called. A share of clones is missing; checked studies link under half to unresolved V genes, and the rest is unexplained. The V and J calls and clone size are taken from that table; D and trimming were inferred from the DNA. The sample table lists 300,000 to 450,000 clones, more than 75% of them with a count of one. The top ten clonotypes cover under 1.5% of the sample.

This TCR was recovered from a young man who had recovered from COVID-19. The sequenced sample consisted of PBMCs or T cells enriched from blood (not recorded which). The rearranged segments are TRBV5-1 and TRBJ2-1, with TRBD1 matching 9 junction bases. The base sequence is TGCGCCAGCCTACGGGACAGGGAGTACAATGAGCAGTTCTTC. The resulting protein is CASLRDREYNEQFF.